This TCR beta chain came from a study of shared clonotypes between healthy human individuals. General study results and limits: The sharing of 4% to 5.5% of naive CD4 clonotypes was seen across several donors. In general, naive subsets displayed greater estimated richness than memory subsets did. Represented diversity, genetic and exposure-history alike, was limited by few donors.

The repertoire was sequenced with immunoSEQ multiplex PCR; TCRdb's copy has only in-frame clones and lacks some. The profile shows approximately 530,000 clones, about 96% of them singletons. Concerning this clone itself: What it binds is not known.

CD4+ cell separation produced CD45RA+ naive and CD45RA-negative memory subsets. Germline loops: CDR1 MDHEN, CDR2 SYDVKM. The V gene lost 8 bases and the J gene lost 2 bases, with 13 bases spanning the gap. CDR3 length: 14 amino acids. This TCR was sampled from a woman between 25 and 40 years old in good health. Input material: naive CD4+ T cells sorted from blood. Subset specified: CD45RA+ positively selected. The chain has TRBV28 and TRBJ1-5; no reliable D call. CDR3: CASLESGGNQPQHF. In DNA, the CDR3 is TGTGCCAGCCTAGAATCAGGTGGCAATCAGCCCCAGCATTTT.